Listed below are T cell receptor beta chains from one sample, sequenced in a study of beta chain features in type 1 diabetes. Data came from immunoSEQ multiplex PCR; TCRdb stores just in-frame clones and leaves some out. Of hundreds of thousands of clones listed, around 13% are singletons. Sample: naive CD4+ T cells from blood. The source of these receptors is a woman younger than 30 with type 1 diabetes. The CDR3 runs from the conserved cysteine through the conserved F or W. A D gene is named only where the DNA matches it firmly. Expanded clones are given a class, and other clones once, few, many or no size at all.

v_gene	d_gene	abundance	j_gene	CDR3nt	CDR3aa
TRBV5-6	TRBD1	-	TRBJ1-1	TGTGCCAGCAGCTTGAGGGGGACAGGGTTGAACACTGAAGCTTTCTTT	CASSLRGTGLNTEAFF
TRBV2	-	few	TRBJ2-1	-	CASSSSVRGQYNEQFF
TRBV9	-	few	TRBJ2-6	TGTGCCAGCAGCGTAGGTGCGGCACCCTCTGGGGCCAACGTCCTGACTTTC	CASSVGAAPSGANVLTF
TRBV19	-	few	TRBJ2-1	TGTGCCAGTAGTCTTACAGGGCAGTCCTACAATGAGCAGTTCTTC	CASSLTGQSYNEQFF
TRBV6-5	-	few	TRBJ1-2	TGTGCCAGCAGTTACGCCAGGGCCAATGGCTACACCTTC	CASSYARANGYTF
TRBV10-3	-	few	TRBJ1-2	TGTGCCATCAGTGACAGGGGCGATGGCTACACCTTC	CAISDRGDGYTF
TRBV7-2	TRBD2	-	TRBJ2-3	TGTGCCAGCAGCCGCCAACTAGCGGGAGCCAAAAGCACAGATACGCAGTATTTT	CASSRQLAGAKSTDTQYF
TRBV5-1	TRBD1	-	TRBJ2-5	TGCGCCAGCAGCCAGGGGACAGCCCAAGAGACCCAGTACTTC	CASSQGTAQETQYF
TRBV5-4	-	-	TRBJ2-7	TGTGCCAGCAGCTTTCCCCCAACCTACGAGCAGTACTTC	CASSFPPTYEQYF
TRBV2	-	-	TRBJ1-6	TGTGCCAGCAGCCGTTTCGTCGAACTCAATAATTCACCCCTCCACTTT	CASSRFVELNNSPLHF
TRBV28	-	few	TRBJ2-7	TGTGCCAGCAGTTTAGTCGGGGAACGGCACGAGCAGTACTTC	CASSLVGERHEQYF
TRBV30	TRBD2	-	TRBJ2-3	TGTGCCTGGAGGGAGACTAGCGGCACAGATACGCAGTATTTT	CAWRETSGTDTQYF
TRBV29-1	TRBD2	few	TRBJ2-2	TGCAGCGTTGGATTTATAGCGGGTGGTACCGGGGAGCTGTTTTTT	CSVGFIAGGTGELFF
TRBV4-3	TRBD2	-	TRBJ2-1	TGCGCCAGCAGCCAAGGGGGTAGCGGGGATCACAATGAGCAGTTCTTC	CASSQGGSGDHNEQFF
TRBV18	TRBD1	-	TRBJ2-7	TGTGCCAGCTCACCCGACAGGGCATCTACCTACGAGCAGTACTTC	CASSPDRASTYEQYF
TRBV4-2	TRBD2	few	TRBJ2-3	TGTGCCAGCAGCCTAGCCGGGACTAGCGAAGCAGATACGCAGTATTTT	CASSLAGTSEADTQYF
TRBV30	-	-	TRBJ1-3	TGTGCCTGGAGTGTGTCCAGCTCTGGAAACACCATATATTTT	CAWSVSSSGNTIYF
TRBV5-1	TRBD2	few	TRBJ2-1	TGCGCCAGCAGCTTGGCCGGGGGGACCTACAATGAGCAGTTCTTC	CASSLAGGTYNEQFF
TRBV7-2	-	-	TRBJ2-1	TGTGCCAGCAGCTTAGCGAGGAGACCCTACAATGAGCAGTTCTTC	CASSLARRPYNEQFF
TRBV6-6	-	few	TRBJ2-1	TGTGCCAGCAGCTCCGGGGGTAGCTCCTACAATGAGCAGTTCTTC	CASSSGGSSYNEQFF
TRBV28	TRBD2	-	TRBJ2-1	TGTGCCAGCAGTTTGACTAGCGGGAGGATCAATGAGCAGTTCTTC	CASSLTSGRINEQFF
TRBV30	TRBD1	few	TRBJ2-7	TGTGCCTGGAGTAGAGCCAGGACAGGGATGAGCTACGAGCAGTACTTC	CAWSRARTGMSYEQYF
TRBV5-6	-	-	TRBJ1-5	TGTGCCAGCAGCTTGAGCAGGCGAGATCAGCCCCAGCATTTT	CASSLSRRDQPQHF
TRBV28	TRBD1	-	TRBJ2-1	TGTGCCAGCAGTTCAGGGGGTACGTACAATGAGCAGTTCTTC	CASSSGGTYNEQFF
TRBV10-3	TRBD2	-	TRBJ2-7	TGTGCCATCAGCGGGACTAGCGGAAGCTACGAGCAGTACTTC	CAISGTSGSYEQYF
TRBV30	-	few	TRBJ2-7	TGTGCCTGGGGACAGTACTACGAGCAGTACTTC	CAWGQYYEQYF
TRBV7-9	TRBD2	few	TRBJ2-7	TGTGCCAGCAGTGAAACACCTAGCGGCAGCTCCTACGAGCAGTACTTC	CASSETPSGSSYEQYF
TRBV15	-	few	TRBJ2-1	TGTGCCACCAGCCTTACCCGGGCAGGGGATGAGCAGTTCTTC	CATSLTRAGDEQFF
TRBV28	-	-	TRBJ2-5	TGTGCCAGCAGTTTATATCCCGGAGAGGAGACCCAGTACTTC	CASSLYPGEETQYF
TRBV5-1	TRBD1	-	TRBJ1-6	TGCGCCAGCAGCCTCGGGACAGAGTATAATTCACCCCTCCACTTT	CASSLGTEYNSPLHF
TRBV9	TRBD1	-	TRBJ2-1	TGTGCCAGCAGCCTCGAATCCCGCAGGGGGCTATTGTCCGAGCAGTTCTTC	CASSLESRRGLLSEQFF
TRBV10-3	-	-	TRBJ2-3	TGTGCCACAAGGGGGACCAGCACAGATACGCAGTATTTT	CATRGTSTDTQYF
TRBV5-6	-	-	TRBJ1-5	TGTGCCAGCAGCTCGGGGGTAAGCAATCAGCCCCAGCATTTT	CASSSGVSNQPQHF
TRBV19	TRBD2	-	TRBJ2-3	TGTGCCAGTAGTACGCCTAGCGGAATCACAGATACGCAGTATTTT	CASSTPSGITDTQYF
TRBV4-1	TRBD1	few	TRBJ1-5	TGCGCCAGCAGCCAAGAGGTGACAGGGGATCAGCCCCAGCATTTT	CASSQEVTGDQPQHF
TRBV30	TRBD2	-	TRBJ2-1	TGTGCCTGGAGTGTTGGGCCTAGCGGGAGTCGTGAGCAGTTCTTC	CAWSVGPSGSREQFF
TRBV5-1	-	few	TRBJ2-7	TGCGCCAGCAGCTCCCCCTCGGTGTACGAGCAGTACTTC	CASSSPSVYEQYF
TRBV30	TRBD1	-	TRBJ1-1	TGTGCCTGGAGCCCCGGGGACAGTCTGAACACTGAAGCTTTCTTT	CAWSPGDSLNTEAFF
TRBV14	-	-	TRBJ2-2	TGTGCCAGCAGCCAAGTAGTTGGCGGGGAGCTGTTTTTT	CASSQVVGGELFF
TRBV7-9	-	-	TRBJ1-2	TGTGCCAGCAGCTTACCGGGGGCGGGAGACTATGGCTACACCTTC	CASSLPGAGDYGYTF
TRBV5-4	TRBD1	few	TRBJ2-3	TGTGCCAGCAGTCAGGGACAGGGCCCCAGCACAGATACGCAGTATTTT	CASSQGQGPSTDTQYF